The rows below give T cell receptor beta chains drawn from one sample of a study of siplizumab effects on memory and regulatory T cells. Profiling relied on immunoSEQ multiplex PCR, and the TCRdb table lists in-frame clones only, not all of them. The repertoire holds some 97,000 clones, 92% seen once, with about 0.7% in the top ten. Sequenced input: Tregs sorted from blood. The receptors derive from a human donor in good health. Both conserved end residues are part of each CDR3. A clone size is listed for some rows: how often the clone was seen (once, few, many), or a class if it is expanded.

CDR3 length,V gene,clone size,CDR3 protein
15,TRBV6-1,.,CASSESGTKSYEQYF
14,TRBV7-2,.,CASSLRGANYGYTF
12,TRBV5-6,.,CASSLEVYGYTF
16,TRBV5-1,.,CASSPGVSPGANVLTF
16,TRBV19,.,CASLRTGSFSGNTIYF
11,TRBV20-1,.,CSAREGYEQFF
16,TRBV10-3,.,CAISDSTSGIGNEQFF
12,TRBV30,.,CAWSAGTDKHHF
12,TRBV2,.,CASSADRNEQFF
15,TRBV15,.,CATSRVARGVPEAFF
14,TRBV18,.,CASSHLDKNTEAFF
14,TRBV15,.,CATRPDRVNTEAFF
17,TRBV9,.,CASSVSMGLAGEETQYF
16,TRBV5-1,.,CASSLVLAGKWETQYF
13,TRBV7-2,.,CASSLGPAQPQHF
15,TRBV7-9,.,CASSTGTGGDETQYF
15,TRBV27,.,CASSWGERAGDEQFF
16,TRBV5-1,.,CASSSGQGAKNTEAFF
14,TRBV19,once,CASRKGQSNTGAFF
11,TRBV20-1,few,CSARQNYGYTF
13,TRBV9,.,CASSVVGTDTQYF
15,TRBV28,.,CASSLLTSGRAPQYF
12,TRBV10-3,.,CAIRGTAEEQYF
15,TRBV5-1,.,CASSLGLGIEEKLFF
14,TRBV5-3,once,CARSQWGVGNIQYF
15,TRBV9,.,CASSVASGRLNEQFF
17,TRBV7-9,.,CASSFNLAGGHADTQYF
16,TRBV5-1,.,CASSLGLAGFSYEQYF
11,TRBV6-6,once,CASSNSYEQYF
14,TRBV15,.,CATSRDSSGNTIYF
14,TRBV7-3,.,CASSPSGTYNEQFF
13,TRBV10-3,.,CAISGDKWGEQYF
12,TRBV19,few,CASQGAHTEAFF
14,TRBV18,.,CASSHPTGGEGYTF
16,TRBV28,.,CASSRGQFRAGYEQYF
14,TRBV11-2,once,CASSVRARDTEAFF
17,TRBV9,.,CASSVGLAGSRADTQYF
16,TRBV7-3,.,CASSLQGNLGSNVLTF
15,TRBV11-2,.,CASSSDSPRMDTQYF
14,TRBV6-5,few,CASSYKTGVYEQYF
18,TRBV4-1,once,CASSQDGRTSLKGETQYF
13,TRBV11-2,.,CASSFGPGETQYF
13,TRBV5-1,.,CASSLSLRYEQYF
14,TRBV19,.,CASKARESNQPQHF
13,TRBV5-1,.,CASTLGRNYGYTF
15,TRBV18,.,CASSSRTGRFNEQFF
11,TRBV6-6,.,CVSSRNTEAFF
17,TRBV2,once,CASRLRTGGLVRDTQYF
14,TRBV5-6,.,CASSSKGPSYEQYF